A single sample gave rise to the 26 T cell receptor beta chains below, sequenced in a study of early T cells in non-severe SARS-CoV-2 infection. TCRdb independently ran MiXCR on the 5' RACE reads; one entry per CDR3 protein. In the table there are tens of thousands of distinct CDR3 sequences, around 12% of which are singletons. Sequenced here: whole blood, sampled at baseline. The receptors shown here come from an adult who was a healthcare worker with PCR-confirmed SARS-CoV-2 infection or an uninfected control (not recorded which).

The V gene is TRBV11-2, the J gene TRBJ1-1; D is perhaps TRBD1 (5 bases). From germline, CDR1 is SGHAT and CDR2 FQNNGV. Trimming cost V 3 bases and J 10 bases, with 12 bases left between them. The CDR3 length is 12 residues. The CDR3 loop reads CASSFGAGLAFF. CDR3 DNA sequence: TGTGCCAGCAGCTTCGGGGCCGGGTTAGCTTTCTTT.

The chain couples TRBV28 to TRBJ2-7; D is ambiguous. This CDR3 comprises 10 residues. Per the germline V gene, CDR1 is MDHEN and CDR2 is SYDVKM. The V and J ends lost 4 bases and 5 bases respectively, with 3 bases between them. Written as DNA, the CDR3 is TGTGCCAGCAGTTACGACGAGCAGTACTTC. This gives the protein CASSYDEQYF.

This clonotype was detected ten times or more. This chain links TRBV12-3 or TRBV12-4 with TRBJ1-2; tentative D call: TRBD1 (6 bases). This CDR3 has 14 residues. The ends were cut back, 6 bases at V and 7 bases at J, with 18 bases in the middle. This CDR3 is CASSPDRLYGGYTF. DNA of the CDR3: TGTGCCAGCAGCCCAGACAGGCTTTACGGTGGCTACACCTTC.

This clonotype was observed a handful of times. The J gene is TRBJ2-1, the V gene TRBV2, with TRBD2 identical over 12 bases. The CDR3 consists of 13 residues. CDR1 is SNHLY and CDR2 is FYNNEI in the germline V gene. Unmatched junction bases numbered 8, after V lost 10 bases and J lost 10 bases. This CDR3 reads CATQGLAGLEQFF. In nucleotides, the CDR3 is TGTGCCACCCAGGGACTAGCGGGTCTGGAGCAGTTCTTC.

This clonotype was seen ten or more times. This chain connects TRBV3-1 to TRBJ2-4, with TRBD2 identical over 9 bases. Looked up from germline, CDR1 is LGHDT and CDR2 is YNNKEL (reference sequence). The CDR3 is made up of 15 amino acids. Trimming cost V 3 bases and J 8 bases; bases outside gene matches: 8. The DNA of the CDR3 is TGTGCCAGCAGCCAGAGGTTCCAGCGGGGGGACATTCAGTACTTC. Protein product: CASSQRFQRGDIQYF.

Ten or more counts support this clonotype. The CDR3: CSARSSRGPTDTGELFF. The CDR3 nucleotides are TGCAGTGCTAGATCGTCAAGGGGACCAACCGATACCGGGGAGCTGTTTTTT. The chain has TRBV20-1 and TRBJ2-2; D may correspond to TRBD1 or TRBD2 (5 bases each). Germline values: CDR1 DFQATT, CDR2 SNEGSKA (reference sequence). The CDR3 extends over 17 amino acids. V was shortened by 2 bases and J by 5 bases, with 21 bases between the two germline ends.

The gene calls are TRBV29-1 and TRBJ1-6; D unclear. This CDR3 region has 12 residues. V lost 4 bases and J 14 bases, leaving 15 bases between the germline ends. CDR1 is SQVTM and CDR2 is ANQGSEA in the germline V gene. The CDR3 sequence: CSVVSGPGALHF. DNA for the CDR3: TGCAGCGTTGTGTCAGGCCCCGGGGCCCTCCACTTT.

The chain couples TRBV3-1 to TRBJ1-1; the D is unclear. V lost 4 bases, J lost 0 bases, and 9 bases lay in between. This CDR3 has 14 residues. Germline CDR1 and CDR2: LGHDT and YNNKEL (reference sequence). Here the CDR3 reads CASSPLGLNTEAFF. As DNA, the CDR3 is TGTGCCAGCAGCCCATTAGGACTGAACACTGAAGCTTTCTTT.

The chain has TRBV5-1 and TRBJ2-1; TRBD2 matches at 8 bases. With 0 bases clipped from V and 0 bases from J, the junction kept 2 bases outside the gene matches. This CDR3 region has 16 residues. Germline CDR1 is SGHRS and CDR2 is YFSETQ. Here the CDR3 DNA reads TGCGCCAGCAGCTTGGACGGGAGGGTCTCCTACAATGAGCAGTTCTTC. Its translation: CASSLDGRVSYNEQFF.

The genes are TRBV28 and TRBJ2-7; TRBD1 might be the D (5 bases). Per germline, CDR1 MDHEN and CDR2 SYDVKM. Trimming stripped 5 bases from V and 7 bases from J, with 18 bases between. This CDR3 contains 14 residues. CDR3 DNA sequence: TGTGCCAGCAGTCGTCAGGGTCCCAGTTTGGAGCAGTACTTC. It encodes CASSRQGPSLEQYF.

This clonotype has just a few counts. This sequence joins TRBV28 and TRBJ2-6; 11 bases are shared with TRBD1. After removal of 5 bases from V and 0 bases from J, the junction contained 6 bases not matched to a gene. Germline CDR1 reads MDHEN; CDR2 reads SYDVKM. The CDR3 is 18 amino acids. The CDR3, as DNA: TGTGCCAGCAGTACGGGACAGGGGGAGAGCTCTGGGGCCAACGTCCTGACTTTC. Translating it yields CASSTGQGESSGANVLTF.

This clonotype has just a few counts. The rearrangement joins TRBV5-6 to TRBJ2-7; tentatively, D is TRBD1 (6 bases). The CDR3 loop spans 15 amino acids. Trimming cost V 0 bases and J 6 bases, with 16 bases left between them. The germline V gene has CDR1 SGHDT and CDR2 YYEEEE. CDR3 region: CASSLDNRVSLEQYF. The CDR3 DNA follows: TGTGCCAGCAGCTTGGATAACAGGGTATCTCTCGAGCAGTACTTC.

The sample holds a few counts of this clonotype. The chain has TRBV29-1 and TRBJ2-3; D gene unclear. Germline V gene data show CDR1 as SQVTM and CDR2 as ANQGSEA. The V end was cut by 4 bases, the J end by 0 bases, with 5 bases between. There are 12 residues in the CDR3. The CDR3 DNA follows: TGCAGCGTTGCCGGTAGCACAGATACGCAGTATTTT. Its protein product is CSVAGSTDTQYF.

The gene calls are TRBV6-2 or TRBV6-3 and TRBJ2-2, with D tentatively TRBD2 (5 bases). Trimming cost V 5 bases and J 1 base, with 11 bases left between them. The CDR3 runs to 15 residues. Germline CDR1 is MNHEY and CDR2 is SVGEGT. The CDR3 bases are TGTGCCAGCAGTCGGGAAGTTAGGAACACCGGGGAGCTGTTTTTT. It specifies CASSREVRNTGELFF.

This clonotype was counted between two and nine times. The V call is TRBV18, the J call TRBJ1-1; D is unresolved. Trimming removed 3 bases at V and 2 bases at J, with 10 bases between. CDR3 size: 14 residues. Germline assignment: CDR1 KGHSH and CDR2 LQKENI. The CDR3 is CASSPLQLNTEAFF. CDR3 bases: TGTGCCAGCTCACCTTTACAGCTAAACACTGAAGCTTTCTTT.

This clonotype was found a few times. This chain connects TRBV20-1 to TRBJ2-1, with 8 bases aligning to TRBD2. The CDR3 totals 16 residues. CDR1 is DFQATT, CDR2 SNEGSKA, per germline (reference sequence). V lost 6 bases, J lost 0 bases, and 10 bases stayed unmatched. CDR3 DNA: TGCAGTGCGAGAACGTGGCTAGCGGGCTCCTACAATGAGCAGTTCTTC. Translated, it gives CSARTWLAGSYNEQFF.

This clonotype came up a few times. This chain joins TRBV6-2 or TRBV6-3 and TRBJ2-1; perhaps D is TRBD1 or TRBD2 (5 bases each). From germline, CDR1 is MNHEY and CDR2 SVGEGT. Between the trimmed V and J ends, which lost 2 bases and 4 bases, there was a span of 21 bases. This CDR3 region has 18 residues. The CDR3 region has the DNA TGTGCCAGCAGTTACCGACCCCCACAGGTCGGACTGTACAATGAGCAGTTCTTC. The encoded protein is CASSYRPPQVGLYNEQFF.

The chain recombines TRBV5-1 with TRBJ1-1; D may be TRBD1 (5 bases). This CDR3 is built from 15 residues. CDR1 is SGHRS, CDR2 YFSETQ, per germline. Trimming removed 5 bases from V and 7 bases from J, with 21 bases in between. DNA for the CDR3: TGCGCCAGCAGAGCCACGGGCAGGGAGGGGCGTGAAGCTTTCTTT. It yields the protein CASRATGREGREAFF. The variable domain in full, with the rest retrieved from reference TRBV5-1 and TRBJ1-1, is KAGVTQTPRYLIKTRGQQVTLSCSPISGHRSVSWYQQTPGQGLQFLFEYFSETQRNKGNFPGRFSGRQFSNSRSEMNVSTLELGDSALYLCASRATGREGREAFFGQGTRLTVV.

DNA of the CDR3: TGTGCCAGCAGTGAACGAGGTACAGGAGCCATCGCCTCCTACAATGAGCAGTTCTTC. Its translation: CASSERGTGAIASYNEQFF. This chain uses TRBV6-1 with TRBJ2-1; D is possibly TRBD1 (5 bases). The CDR3 runs to 19 residues. CDR1 is MNHNS and CDR2 is SASEGT in the germline V gene. The V end was cut by 2 bases, the J end by 0 bases, with 20 bases between.

This clonotype was recorded a few times. This rearrangement joins TRBV7-9 to TRBJ1-1, with D tentatively TRBD1 (6 bases). V gave up 11 bases and J gave up 7 bases, with 20 bases separating them. The CDR3 sequence is 13 residues long. Germline loops: CDR1 SEHNR, CDR2 FQNEAQ (reference sequence). The CDR3 DNA reads TGTGCCGGGAGTTTGAGGCAGGGGAGTGAAGCTTTCTTT. Translating gives CAGSLRQGSEAFF. Full variable domain (outside the CDR3, taken from reference TRBV7-9 and TRBJ1-1): DTGVSQNPRHKITKRGQNVTFRCDPISEHNRLYWYRQTLGQGPEFLTYFQNEAQLEKSRLLSDRFSAERPKGSFSTLEIQRTEQGDSAMYLCAGSLRQGSEAFFGQGTRLTVV.

The sample holds many counts of this clonotype. The chain couples TRBV4-3 to TRBJ2-1; D is uncertain. Germline lookup yields CDR1 LGHNA and CDR2 YSLEER. The CDR3 sequence is 17 residues long. V shed 0 bases and J shed 0 bases, with 12 bases lying between them. As DNA, the CDR3 is TGCGCCAGCAGCCAAGATCCAGGACCCAACTCCTACAATGAGCAGTTCTTC. Amino acids: CASSQDPGPNSYNEQFF.

The chain links TRBV6-5 to TRBJ1-6, with unresolved D. The CDR3 has 17 amino acids. Trimming took off 0 bases at V and 0 bases at J, with 9 bases between the two ends. Germline values: CDR1 MNHEY, CDR2 SVGAGI. CDR3 sequence: CASSYSRGSSYNSPLHF. The CDR3 DNA reads as TGTGCCAGCAGTTACTCGAGAGGGAGCTCCTATAATTCACCCCTCCACTTT.

Only a few counts were recorded for this clonotype. The gene calls are TRBV27 and TRBJ1-1, with D unclear. The CDR3 is 12 residues long. With 9 bases removed from V and 1 base from J, the gap between germline ends came to 9 bases. Germline values: CDR1 MNHEY, CDR2 SMNVEV (reference sequence). CDR3 DNA: TGTGCCAGTGCCGGGGAGAACACTGAAGCTTTCTTT. Amino acids: CASAGENTEAFF.

This clonotype was observed many times. V and J are TRBV6-6 and TRBJ1-5, with no clear D. V lost 8 bases to trimming and J lost 0 bases, with 11 bases between them. Germline V gene data show CDR1 as MNHNY and CDR2 as SVGAGI (reference sequence). This CDR3 is built from 14 residues. The CDR3 nucleotides read TGTGCCAGCTGGAAAACGTATAGCAATCAGCCCCAGCATTTT. It is translated as CASWKTYSNQPQHF.

The chain employs TRBV18 and TRBJ1-5; no definite D call. The V gene lost 5 bases and the J gene lost 6 bases, with 17 bases spanning the gap. This CDR3 region has 15 residues. Per germline, CDR1 KGHSH and CDR2 LQKENI. This CDR3 is CASSSTRHDAQPQHF. The CDR3 nucleotides are TGTGCCAGCTCATCGACCCGGCACGATGCTCAGCCCCAGCATTTT.

The table lists this clonotype with many counts. V usage is TRBV6-5 and J usage is TRBJ2-7, with 7 positions matching TRBD1. This CDR3 is built from 14 residues. The germline V gene encodes CDR1 MNHEY and CDR2 SVGAGI. V lost 5 bases, J lost 6 bases, and 10 bases stayed unmatched. The CDR3 coding sequence is TGTGCCAGCAGTCAGATTGACAGGGTACCCGAGCAGTACTTC. Its protein product is CASSQIDRVPEQYF.